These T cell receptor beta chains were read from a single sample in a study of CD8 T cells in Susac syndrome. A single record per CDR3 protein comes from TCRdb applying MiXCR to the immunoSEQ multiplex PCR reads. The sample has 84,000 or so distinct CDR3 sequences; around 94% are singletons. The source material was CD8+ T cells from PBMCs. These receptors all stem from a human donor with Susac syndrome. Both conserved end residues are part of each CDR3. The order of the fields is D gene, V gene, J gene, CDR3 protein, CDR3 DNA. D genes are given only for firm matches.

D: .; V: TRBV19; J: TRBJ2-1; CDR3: CASSIDNNEQFF; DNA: TGTGCCAGTAGTATTGATAACAATGAGCAGTTCTTC
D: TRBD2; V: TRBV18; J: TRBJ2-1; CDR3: CASSPLAGAYNEQFF; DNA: TGTGCCAGCTCCCCCTTAGCGGGAGCATACAATGAGCAGTTCTTC
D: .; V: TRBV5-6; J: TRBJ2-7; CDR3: CASSLEHPYEQYF; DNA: TGTGCCAGCAGCTTGGAACACCCCTACGAGCAGTACTTC
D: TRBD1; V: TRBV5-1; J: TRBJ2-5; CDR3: CASSLRDRPQETQYF; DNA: TGCGCCAGCAGCCTTAGGGACAGACCCCAAGAGACCCAGTACTTC
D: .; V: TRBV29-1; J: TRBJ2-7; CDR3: CSVEEVANEQYF; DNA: TGCAGCGTTGAAGAGGTCGCGAACGAGCAGTACTTC
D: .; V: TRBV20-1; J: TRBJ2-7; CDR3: CSARETGGDYEQYF; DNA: TGCAGTGCTAGGGAAACAGGTGGGGACTACGAGCAGTACTTC
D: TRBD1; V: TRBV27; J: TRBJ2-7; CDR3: CASSLGTGVPEQYF; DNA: TGTGCCAGCAGTTTGGGGACAGGGGTCCCCGAGCAGTACTTC
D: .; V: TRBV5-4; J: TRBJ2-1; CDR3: CASKEFNEQFF; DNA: TGTGCCAGCAAGGAGTTCAATGAGCAGTTCTTC
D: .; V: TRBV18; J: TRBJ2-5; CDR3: CASSPGDTEETQYF; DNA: TGTGCCAGCTCACCAGGGGACACTGAAGAGACCCAGTACTTC
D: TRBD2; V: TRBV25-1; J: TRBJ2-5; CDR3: CASSVFRGEETQYF; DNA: TGTGCCAGCAGTGTATTTCGGGGGGAAGAGACCCAGTACTTC
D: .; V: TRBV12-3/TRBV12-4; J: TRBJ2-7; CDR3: CASSFGSGSNYEQYF; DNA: TGTGCCAGCAGTTTCGGGTCCGGCAGTAACTACGAGCAGTACTTC
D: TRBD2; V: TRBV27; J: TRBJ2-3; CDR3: CASSNGLAGGTDTQYF; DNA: TGTGCCAGCAGTAACGGACTAGCGGGAGGGACAGATACGCAGTATTTT
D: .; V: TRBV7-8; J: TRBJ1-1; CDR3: CASSLVSEAFF; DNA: TGTGCCAGCAGCTTAGTATCTGAAGCTTTCTTT
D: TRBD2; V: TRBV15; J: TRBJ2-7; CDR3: CATSRPGLVYEQYF; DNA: TGTGCCACCAGCAGACCGGGACTAGTCTACGAGCAGTACTTC
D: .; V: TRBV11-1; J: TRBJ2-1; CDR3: CASSLSVLDISSYNEQFF; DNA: TGTGCCAGCAGCTTATCAGTGTTGGACATTTCTTCTTACAATGAGCAGTTCTTC
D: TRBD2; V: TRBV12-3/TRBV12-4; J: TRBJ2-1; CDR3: CASRHTSGGTYNEQFF; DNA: TGTGCCAGCAGGCACACTAGCGGGGGGACCTACAATGAGCAGTTCTTC
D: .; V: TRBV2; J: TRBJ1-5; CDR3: CASTKLGDQPQHF; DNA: TGTGCCAGCACCAAGTTAGGTGATCAGCCCCAGCATTTT